These 15 T cell receptor beta chains came from one sample sequenced in a study of T cells in Graves' hyperthyroidism and ophthalmopathy. TCR beta CDR3 region amplification was performed from RNA transcripts. The HTBI primer set served for first-round RT-PCR of the TCR CDR3. TCRdb re-derived calls from the multiplex PCR reads in MiXCR, one entry per CDR3 protein. The repertoire holds over 700,000 distinct CDR3 sequences, about a third seen once, with roughly 30% in the top ten. The sequencing sample was made of blood. Every receptor here comes from a middle-aged woman with Graves' hyperthyroidism.

The genes are TRBV25-1 and TRBJ1-1; the D is unclear. The CDR3 length is 14 residues. Germline CDR1 reads MGHDK; CDR2 reads SYGVNS. Deletions cut 8 bases from V and 3 bases from J, with 16 bases between. The CDR3 sequence: CASVVGSMDTEAFF. As DNA, the CDR3 is TGTGCCAGCGTCGTTGGTTCCATGGACACTGAAGCTTTCTTT.

The chain is built from TRBV27 and TRBJ2-5, with D perhaps matching TRBD2 (6 bases). The CDR3 extends over 14 amino acids. V lost 5 bases and J 5 bases, leaving 15 bases between the germline ends. Germline values: CDR1 MNHEY, CDR2 SMNVEV (reference sequence). CDR3 DNA sequence: TGTGCCAGCAGTGCGGGCGGGCTAGCGGAGACCCAGTACTTC. Translation: CASSAGGLAETQYF.

Comments on this clonotype: One base away lies a much larger clone, so this may be a sequencing read error. The chain couples TRBV6-1 to TRBJ1-6; D is ambiguous. Germline V gene lookup returns CDR1 MNHNS and CDR2 SASEGT. This CDR3 spans 13 amino acids. The CDR3 loop reads CAISYSALSPLHF. The CDR3 DNA sequence: TGTGCCATCAGTTACTCGGCACTTTCACCCCTCCACTTT.

The gene calls are TRBV7-9 and TRBJ1-2; 9 positions agree with TRBD1. CDR3 length: 15 residues. CDR1 and CDR2 (germline): SEHNR, FQNEAQ (reference sequence). J gave up 5 bases and V 3 bases, and 7 bases lay outside the gene matches. The CDR3 DNA sequence: TGTGCCAGCAGCTTGGAGGGACAGGGATTTTATGGCTACACCTTC. It specifies CASSLEGQGFYGYTF. Filled out from reference TRBV7-9 and TRBJ1-2, the complete variable domain reads DTGVSQNPRHKITKRGQNVTFRCDPISEHNRLYWYRQTLGQGPEFLTYFQNEAQLEKSRLLSDRFSAERPKGSFSTLEIQRTEQGDSAMYLCASSLEGQGFYGYTFGSGTRLTVV.

This clonotype was picked up many times. The chain recombines TRBV24-1 with TRBJ2-5; D is possibly TRBD1 (6 bases). Germline values: CDR1 KGHDR, CDR2 SFDVKD. The CDR3 totals 16 residues. The V and J ends lost 3 bases and 4 bases respectively, with 17 bases between them. CDR3 sequence: CATSDPGLGAVETQYF. The CDR3 DNA is TGTGCCACCAGTGATCCTGGTCTGGGGGCCGTAGAGACCCAGTACTTC.

There are a few counts of this clonotype. The chain joins TRBV4-2 to TRBJ1-5, with a possible D match to TRBD1 (5 bases). V was shortened by 6 bases and J by 0 bases, with 9 bases between the two germline ends. Germline assignment: CDR1 LGHNA and CDR2 YNFKEQ. The CDR3 loop spans 14 amino acids. CDR3 sequence reads: CASSKGSSNQPQHF. CDR3 DNA: TGTGCCAGCAGTAAGGGGAGTAGCAATCAGCCCCAGCATTTT.

The table lists this clonotype with many counts. The chain is built from TRBV20-1 and TRBJ1-2; D is undetermined. The CDR3 is made up of 11 amino acids. CDR1 is DFQATT and CDR2 is SNEGSKA in the germline V gene (reference sequence). The V end was cut by 6 bases, the J end by 4 bases, with 9 bases between. CDR3: CSATTVYGYTF. The CDR3 bases are TGCAGTGCGACGACGGTCTATGGCTACACCTTC.

The sample holds many counts of this clonotype. The J gene is TRBJ1-1, the V gene TRBV2; D may be TRBD1 (6 bases). Looked up from germline, CDR1 is SNHLY and CDR2 is FYNNEI. The V gene lost 5 bases and the J gene lost 7 bases, with 29 bases spanning the gap. The CDR3 is 18 residues long. CDR3 residues: CASSHPVSYSGATDEAFF. CDR3 sequence (DNA): TGTGCCAGCAGTCACCCGGTGAGCTACTCGGGGGCAACCGATGAAGCTTTCTTT.

This clonotype has at least ten counts. The V and J genes are TRBV6-5 and TRBJ1-2; 7 bases map to TRBD1. The CDR3 loop spans 13 amino acids. After removal of 7 bases from V and 2 bases from J, the junction contained 4 bases not matched to a gene. Germline V lookup: CDR1 MNHEY, CDR2 SVGAGI. CDR3 sequence: CASISTGNYGYTF. As DNA, the CDR3 is TGTGCCAGCATTTCGACAGGGAACTATGGCTACACCTTC.

In its sample, this clonotype was seen many times. CDR3 residues: CATPLNTGELFF. In nucleotides, the CDR3 is TGTGCCACACCACTGAACACCGGGGAGCTGTTTTTT. The chain carries TRBV2 and TRBJ2-2; D is undetermined. The germline V gene encodes CDR1 SNHLY and CDR2 FYNNEI. This CDR3 has 12 amino acids. Between the trimmed V and J ends, which lost 10 bases and 1 base, there was a span of 7 bases.

The chain is built from TRBV7-2 and TRBJ2-7, with 11 positions matching TRBD1. The CDR3 is 15 amino acids. Germline CDR1 reads SGHTA; CDR2 reads FQGNSA. Trimming cost V 4 bases and J 7 bases; bases outside gene matches: 9. The CDR3 nucleotides are TGTGCCAGCAGCTACCGGGGACAGGGGGTGGGGGAGCAGTACTTC. This translates into CASSYRGQGVGEQYF.

The J gene is TRBJ2-7, the V gene TRBV7-9; TRBD1 matches 8 bases. Germline V gene sequence: CDR1 SEHNR, CDR2 FQNEAQ (reference sequence). The V and J ends lost 3 bases and 1 base, in that order; junction bases with no gene match: 2. CDR3 length: 14 residues. The CDR3 sequence is CASSFHRGSYEQYF. In DNA, the CDR3 is TGTGCCAGCAGCTTCCACAGGGGGTCCTACGAGCAGTACTTC.

This clonotype was observed many times. The chain is built from TRBV10-3 and TRBJ1-1; perhaps TRBD1 as D (6 bases). Germline lookup yields CDR1 ENHRY and CDR2 SYGVKD. This CDR3 has 13 amino acids. Trimming cost V 9 bases and J 5 bases, with 16 bases left between them. CDR3 region: CAMGGQRGTEAFF. CDR3 in DNA: TGTGCCATGGGGGGGCAGCGAGGAACTGAAGCTTTCTTT.

This clonotype was seen a single time. CDR3: CASSSTSGGHYGYTF. In nucleotides, the CDR3 is TGTGCCAGCAGCTCAACCTCGGGGGGGCACTATGGCTACACCTTC. The chain combines TRBV7-1 with TRBJ1-2, with a possible D match to TRBD1 (6 bases). TRBV7-1 is known as an ORF, though its function is uncertain. V lost 2 bases and J 3 bases, leaving 13 bases between the germline ends. This CDR3 region has 15 residues.

The rearrangement uses TRBV6-6 and TRBJ2-7; 10 nucleotides align to TRBD2. This CDR3 comprises 15 residues. The ends lost 5 bases at V and 4 bases at J; junction bases unmatched: 8. Per the germline V gene, CDR1 is MNHNY and CDR2 is SVGAGI (reference sequence). This CDR3 is CASSPPGLAFYEQYF. The CDR3 DNA sequence: TGTGCCAGCAGTCCTCCGGGACTAGCGTTTTACGAGCAGTACTTC.